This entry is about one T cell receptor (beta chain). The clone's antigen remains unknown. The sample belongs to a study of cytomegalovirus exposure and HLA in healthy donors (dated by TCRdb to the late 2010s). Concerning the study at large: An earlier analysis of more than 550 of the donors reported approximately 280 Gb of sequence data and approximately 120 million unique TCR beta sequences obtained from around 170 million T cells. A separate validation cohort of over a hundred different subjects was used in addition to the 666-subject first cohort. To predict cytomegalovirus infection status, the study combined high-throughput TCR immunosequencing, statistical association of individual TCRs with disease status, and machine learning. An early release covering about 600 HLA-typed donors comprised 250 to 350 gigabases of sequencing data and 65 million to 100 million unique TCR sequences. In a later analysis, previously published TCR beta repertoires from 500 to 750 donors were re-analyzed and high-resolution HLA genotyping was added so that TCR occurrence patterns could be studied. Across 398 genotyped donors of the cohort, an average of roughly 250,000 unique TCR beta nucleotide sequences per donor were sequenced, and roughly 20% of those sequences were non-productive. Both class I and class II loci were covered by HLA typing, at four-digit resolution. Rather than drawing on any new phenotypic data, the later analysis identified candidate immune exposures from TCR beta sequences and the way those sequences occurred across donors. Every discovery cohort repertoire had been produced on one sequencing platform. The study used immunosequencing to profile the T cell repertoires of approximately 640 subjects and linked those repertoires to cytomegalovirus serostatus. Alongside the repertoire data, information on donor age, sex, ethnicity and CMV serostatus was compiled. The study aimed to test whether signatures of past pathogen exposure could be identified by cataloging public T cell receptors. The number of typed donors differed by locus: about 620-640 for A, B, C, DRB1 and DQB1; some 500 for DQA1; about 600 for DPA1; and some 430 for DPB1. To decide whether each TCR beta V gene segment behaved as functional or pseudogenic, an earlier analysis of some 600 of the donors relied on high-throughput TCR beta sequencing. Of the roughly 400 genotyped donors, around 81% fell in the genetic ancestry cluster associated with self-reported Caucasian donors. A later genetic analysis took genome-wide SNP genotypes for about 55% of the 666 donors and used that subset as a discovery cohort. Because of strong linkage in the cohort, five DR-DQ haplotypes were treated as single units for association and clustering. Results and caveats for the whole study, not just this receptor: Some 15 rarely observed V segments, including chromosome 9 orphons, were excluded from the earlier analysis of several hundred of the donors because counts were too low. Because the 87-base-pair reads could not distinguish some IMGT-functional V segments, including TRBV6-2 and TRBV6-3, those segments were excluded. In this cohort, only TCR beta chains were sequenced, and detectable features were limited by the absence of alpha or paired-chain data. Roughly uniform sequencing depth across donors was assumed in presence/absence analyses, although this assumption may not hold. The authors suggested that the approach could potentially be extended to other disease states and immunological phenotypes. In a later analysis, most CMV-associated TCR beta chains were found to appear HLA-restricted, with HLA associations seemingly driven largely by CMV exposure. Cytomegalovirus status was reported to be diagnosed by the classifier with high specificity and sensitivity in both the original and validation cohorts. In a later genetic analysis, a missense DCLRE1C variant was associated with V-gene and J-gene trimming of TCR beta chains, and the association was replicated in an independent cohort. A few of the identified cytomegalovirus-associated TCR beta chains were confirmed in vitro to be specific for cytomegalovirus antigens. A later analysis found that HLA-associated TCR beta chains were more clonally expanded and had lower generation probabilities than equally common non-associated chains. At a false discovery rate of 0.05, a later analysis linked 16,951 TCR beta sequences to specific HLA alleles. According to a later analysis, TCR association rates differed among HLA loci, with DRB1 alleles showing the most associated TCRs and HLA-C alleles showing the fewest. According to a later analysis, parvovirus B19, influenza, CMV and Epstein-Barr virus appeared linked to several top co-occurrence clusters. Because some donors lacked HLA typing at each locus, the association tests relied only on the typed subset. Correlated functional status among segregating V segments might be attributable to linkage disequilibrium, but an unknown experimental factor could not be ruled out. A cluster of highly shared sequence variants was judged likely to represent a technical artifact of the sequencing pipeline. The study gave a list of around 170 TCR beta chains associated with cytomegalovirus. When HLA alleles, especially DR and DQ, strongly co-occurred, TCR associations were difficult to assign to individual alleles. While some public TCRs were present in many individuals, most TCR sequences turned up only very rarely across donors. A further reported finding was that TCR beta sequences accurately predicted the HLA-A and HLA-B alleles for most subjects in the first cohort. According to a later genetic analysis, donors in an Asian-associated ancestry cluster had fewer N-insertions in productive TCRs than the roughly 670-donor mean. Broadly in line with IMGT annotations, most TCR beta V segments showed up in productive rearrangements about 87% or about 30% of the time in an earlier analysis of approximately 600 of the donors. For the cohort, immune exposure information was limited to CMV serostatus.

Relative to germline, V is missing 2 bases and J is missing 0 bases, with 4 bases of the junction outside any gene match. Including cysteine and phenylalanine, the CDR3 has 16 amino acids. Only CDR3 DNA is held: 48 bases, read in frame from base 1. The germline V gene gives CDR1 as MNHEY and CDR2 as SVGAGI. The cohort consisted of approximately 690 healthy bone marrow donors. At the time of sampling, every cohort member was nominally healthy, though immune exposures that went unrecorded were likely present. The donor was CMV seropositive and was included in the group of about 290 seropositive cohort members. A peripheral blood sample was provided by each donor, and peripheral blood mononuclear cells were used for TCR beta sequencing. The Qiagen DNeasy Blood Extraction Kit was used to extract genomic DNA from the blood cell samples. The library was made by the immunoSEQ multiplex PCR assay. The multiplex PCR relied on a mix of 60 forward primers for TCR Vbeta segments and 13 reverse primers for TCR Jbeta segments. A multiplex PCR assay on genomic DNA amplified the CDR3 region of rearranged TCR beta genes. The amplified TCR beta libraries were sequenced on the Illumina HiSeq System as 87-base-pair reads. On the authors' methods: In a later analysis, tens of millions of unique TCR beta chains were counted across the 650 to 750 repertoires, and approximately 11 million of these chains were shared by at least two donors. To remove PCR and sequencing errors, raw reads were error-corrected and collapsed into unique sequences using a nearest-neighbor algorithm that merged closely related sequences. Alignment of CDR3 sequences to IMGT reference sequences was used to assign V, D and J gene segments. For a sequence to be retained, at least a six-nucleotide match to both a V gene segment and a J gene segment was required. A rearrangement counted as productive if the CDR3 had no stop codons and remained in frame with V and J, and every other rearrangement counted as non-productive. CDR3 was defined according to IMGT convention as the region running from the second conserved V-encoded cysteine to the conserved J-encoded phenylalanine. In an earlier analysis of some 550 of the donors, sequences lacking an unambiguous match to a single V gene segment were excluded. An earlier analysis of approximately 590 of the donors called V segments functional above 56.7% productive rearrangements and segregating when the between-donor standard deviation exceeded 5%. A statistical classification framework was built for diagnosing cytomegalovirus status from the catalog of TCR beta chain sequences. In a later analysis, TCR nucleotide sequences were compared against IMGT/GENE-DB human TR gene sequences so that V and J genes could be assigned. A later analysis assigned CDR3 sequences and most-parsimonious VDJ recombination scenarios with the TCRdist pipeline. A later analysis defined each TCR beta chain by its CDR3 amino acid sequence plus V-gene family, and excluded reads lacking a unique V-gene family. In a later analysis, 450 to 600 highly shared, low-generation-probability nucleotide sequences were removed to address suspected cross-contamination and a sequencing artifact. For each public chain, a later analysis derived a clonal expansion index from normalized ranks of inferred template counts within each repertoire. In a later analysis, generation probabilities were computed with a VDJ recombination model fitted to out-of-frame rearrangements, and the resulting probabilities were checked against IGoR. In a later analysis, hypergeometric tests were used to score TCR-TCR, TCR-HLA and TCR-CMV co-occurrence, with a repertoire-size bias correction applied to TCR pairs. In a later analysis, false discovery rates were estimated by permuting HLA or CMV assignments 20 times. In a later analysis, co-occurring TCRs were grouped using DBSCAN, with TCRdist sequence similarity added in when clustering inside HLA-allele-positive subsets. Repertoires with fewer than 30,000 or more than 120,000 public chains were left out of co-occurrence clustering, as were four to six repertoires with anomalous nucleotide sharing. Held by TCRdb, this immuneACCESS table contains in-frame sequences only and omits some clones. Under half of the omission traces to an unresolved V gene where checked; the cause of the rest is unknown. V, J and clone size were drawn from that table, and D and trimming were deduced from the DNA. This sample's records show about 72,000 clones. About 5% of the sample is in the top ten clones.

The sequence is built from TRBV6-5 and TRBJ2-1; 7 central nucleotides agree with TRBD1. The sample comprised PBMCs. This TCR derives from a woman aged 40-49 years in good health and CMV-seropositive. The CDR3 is CASSYPRDSSYNEQFF. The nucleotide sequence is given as TGTGCCAGCAGTTACCCCCGGGACAGCTCCTACAATGAGCAGTTCTTC.